The clone carrying this T cell receptor beta chain was recorded a few times. The CDR3 spans 13 residues. Germline values: CDR1 SNHLY, CDR2 FYNNEI. V lost 3 bases to trimming and J lost 6 bases, with 10 bases between them. Clones were sequenced by immunoSEQ multiplex PCR, and TCRdb holds only the in-frame ones, with some missing. Of 65,000 to 75,000 clones detected, about 94% appear once; the ten largest clones hold roughly 1.6%. This specimen comes from a study of cytomegalovirus exposure and HLA in healthy donors. The sample taken for sequencing was PBMCs. The chain combines TRBV2 with TRBJ2-3; no definite D call. This clonotype was sampled from a young man in good health and CMV-seropositive. The CDR3 here is CASSDIELDTQYF. CDR3 DNA: TGTGCCAGCAGTGATATAGAGTTGGATACGCAGTATTTT.